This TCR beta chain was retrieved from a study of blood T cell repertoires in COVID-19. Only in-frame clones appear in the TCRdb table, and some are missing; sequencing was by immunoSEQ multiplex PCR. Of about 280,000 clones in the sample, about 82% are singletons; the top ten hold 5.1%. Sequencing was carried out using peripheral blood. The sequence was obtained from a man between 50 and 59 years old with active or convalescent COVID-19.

The CDR3 DNA sequence: TGCAGCGTTGAAATGTGGCGGGAGCAGGTCGATACGCAGTATTTT. The encoded protein is CSVEMWREQVDTQYF. This rearrangement joins TRBV29-1 to TRBJ2-3, with 7 bases identical to TRBD2. Germline V gene lookup returns CDR1 SQVTM and CDR2 ANQGSEA. This CDR3 spans 15 amino acids. The J segment lost 6 bases and the V segment lost 2 bases, leaving 11 bases of the junction unmatched.